This T cell receptor (beta chain) stems from a study of shared clonotypes between healthy human individuals (dated by TCRdb to 2018 to 2021). About the full investigation: The cohort comprised a couple of women and three men aged 18 to 49 years. To increase sequencing depth and limit assay-specific biases, TCR repertoire library preparation and sequencing were carried out by different laboratories using diverse techniques. To estimate repertoire size and how much clonotype sharing occurs between individuals, the study deeply sequenced the blood TCR repertoires of five healthy adults. Per donor, three plates each were used for CD4 naive and CD4 memory, two for CD8 naive, and one for CD8 memory. Per donor, leukapheresis produced somewhere between about 0.94 and 8.9 billion PBMCs. General conclusions and limits of the study: Only blood was sampled, and tissue TCR repertoires likely differ from those in blood. Compared with non-shared clonotypes, clonotypes shared by all four sorted-subset donors had higher generation probabilities. Incomplete sequencing was indicated by rarefaction of sorted-subset datasets, despite the large sequencing depth. Pairwise subsampling indicated that sequencing depth was expected to affect the degree of clonotype sharing among donors. Estimated clonotype richness was generally larger for naive than for memory subsets. The small number of donors limited the genetic and exposure-history diversity represented. Across a handful of donors, about 5.2% of naive CD4, approximately 4% of naive CD8, 2.3% of memory CD4, and approximately 0.42% of memory CD8 clonotypes were shared.

The CDR3 starts with the cysteine, ends with the phenylalanine, and has 12 residues. Only CDR3 DNA is held: 36 bases, read in frame from base 1. Taken from the germline V gene (reference sequence), the CDR1 and CDR2 loops are GTSNPN and SVGIG. V drops 8 bases and J drops 0 bases, leaving 11 bases in between. Notes on this clone: Its antigen remains unidentified. Qualities for individual bases were not recorded, and no much larger clone is one base off.

CD8 naive samples consisted of CD45RO-negative cells that were positively selected for CCR7, yielding a CD45RA+CCR7+ population without TemRA cells. The donors were healthy, HIV-negative adults who had no recently reported acute infections or vaccinations. All donors were Caucasian adults living in Nashville, Tennessee, USA. Blood was obtained by leukapheresis, after which PBMCs were separated by Ficoll-Histopaque density gradient centrifugation and cryopreserved in liquid nitrogen vapor phase. Analytical flow cytometry was used to check the purity and quantity of every magnetically sorted T cell population. From each sorted fraction, genomic DNA was isolated and quantified by UV absorbance on a Nanodrop 2000c. TCR CDR3 regions were amplified from genomic DNA by multiplex PCR using the deep immunoSEQ assay. For each cell subset, the extracted genomic DNA was distributed evenly across all wells of several immunoSEQ 96-well plates, and each plate served as one replicate. For sorted subsets, each replicate PCR was loaded with 200 ng genomic DNA, equivalent to some 31,000 T cell genomes. Purified libraries were quantified with a Qubit 3.0 fluorometer, sized on a Bioanalyzer 2100, and re-quantified with the KAPA Library Quantification kit. Every immunoSEQ 96-well plate was sequenced on a dedicated single-read 150-cycle Illumina NextSeq 550 flow cell. Under the source paper's analysis protocol: Because the immunoSEQ output included only junctional sequences and no quality scores, the filtering could not be the same as the filtering used for full-length reads. To assign V/J genes and CDR3, sequences were annotated using PyIR, a Python wrapper for IgBLAST v1.9, with IMGT germline references. Reads with weak V/J assignments (E-value above 1e-6), missing CDR3, stop codons, out-of-frame junctions, or ambiguous translated residues were removed. V3J clonotypes were defined as sequences sharing the same inferred V gene, J gene, and CDR3 amino acid sequence. Percentage overlap between repertoires was computed as shared unique clonotypes divided by the size of the smaller repertoire. RTK rarefaction, the Chao1 estimator, and Recon v2.1 estimates of unobserved clonotypes were used to assess repertoire richness. Generation probabilities were computed with OLGA for all TCRbeta clonotypes obtained by the gDNA method from several donors. TCRdb provides this immuneACCESS table in a form limited to in-frame rearrangements. Some clones are lacking; in checked studies, under half of them reflect an unresolved V gene, and why the rest are absent is not known. V and J calls and clone size come straight from that table; D and trimming were deduced from the DNA. This sample is represented by hundreds of thousands of clones; 95% to 97% of them were singletons. The ten top clones hold 0.095% to 0.13% of the sample.

The chain is made from TRBV30 and TRBJ2-7, and the D gene may be TRBD1, 6 bases matching. Sequencing was done on a sample of naive CD8+ T cells sorted from blood. The sample's cell subset or site, from its label and the paper: CD45RA+CCR7+. This TCR was recovered from a woman aged 30 to 39 in good health. The CDR3 region reads CAHKDSSYEQYF. The sequence in DNA is TGTGCCCACAAGGACAGCTCCTACGAGCAGTACTTC.